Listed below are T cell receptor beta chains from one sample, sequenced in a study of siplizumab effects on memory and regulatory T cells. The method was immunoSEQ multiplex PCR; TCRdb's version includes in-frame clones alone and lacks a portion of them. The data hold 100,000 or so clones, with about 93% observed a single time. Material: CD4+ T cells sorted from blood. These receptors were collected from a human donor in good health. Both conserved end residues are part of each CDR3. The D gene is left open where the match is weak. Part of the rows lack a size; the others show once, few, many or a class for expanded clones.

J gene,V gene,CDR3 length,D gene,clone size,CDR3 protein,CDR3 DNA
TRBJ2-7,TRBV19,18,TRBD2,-,CASSIRVGTSGVFYEQYF,TGTGCCAGTAGTATTCGCGTGGGAACTAGCGGGGTTTTCTACGAGCAGTACTTC
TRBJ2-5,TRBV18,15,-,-,CASSPLPGVGETQYF,TGTGCCAGCTCACCACTCCCGGGAGTAGGGGAGACCCAGTACTTC
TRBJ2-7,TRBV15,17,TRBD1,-,CATSRDLQGVLSYEQYF,TGTGCCACCAGCAGAGACCTTCAGGGGGTCCTCTCCTACGAGCAGTACTTC
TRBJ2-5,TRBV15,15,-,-,CATSRSTGAPETQYF,TGTGCCACCAGCAGAAGCACCGGGGCACCTGAGACCCAGTACTTC
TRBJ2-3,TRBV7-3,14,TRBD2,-,CASSNSGSTDTQYF,TGTGCCAGCAGCAATAGCGGGAGCACAGATACGCAGTATTTT
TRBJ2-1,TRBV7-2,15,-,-,CASSRDFTSFNEQFF,TGTGCCAGCAGCAGGGACTTCACTTCTTTTAATGAGCAGTTCTTC
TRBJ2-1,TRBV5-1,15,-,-,CASKNDGSPYNEQFF,TGCGCCAGCAAGAACGACGGGAGCCCCTACAATGAGCAGTTCTTC
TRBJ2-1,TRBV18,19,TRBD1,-,CASSPVAGGPGSSYNEQFF,TGTGCCAGCTCACCAGTGGCAGGGGGTCCGGGGTCCTCCTACAATGAGCAGTTCTTC
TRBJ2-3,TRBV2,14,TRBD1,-,CASRRTGSTDTQYF,TGTGCCAGCAGGAGGACAGGGAGCACAGATACGCAGTATTTT
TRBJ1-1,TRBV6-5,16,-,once,CASSYSAFGGLTEAFF,TGTGCCAGCAGTTACTCGGCCTTCGGGGGACTTACTGAAGCTTTCTTT
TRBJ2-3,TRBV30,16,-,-,CAWSVLGAVVTDTQYF,TGTGCCTGGAGCGTCCTGGGGGCCGTGGTGACAGATACGCAGTATTTT
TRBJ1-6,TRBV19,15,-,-,CASSPRTRGESPLHF,TGTGCCAGTAGTCCAAGGACCCGGGGAGAGTCACCCCTCCACTTT
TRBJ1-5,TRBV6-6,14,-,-,CASSYQSGDQPQHF,TGTGCCAGCAGTTATCAGTCAGGGGACCAGCCCCAGCATTTT
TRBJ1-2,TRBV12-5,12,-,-,CASGLDGYGYTF,TGTGCTAGTGGTTTGGACGGCTATGGCTACACCTTC
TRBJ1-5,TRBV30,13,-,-,CAWSVAGNQPQHF,TGTGCCTGGAGTGTGGCAGGGAATCAGCCCCAGCATTTT
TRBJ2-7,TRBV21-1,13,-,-,CASSNPLGREQYF,TGTGCCAGCAGCAACCCTTTAGGTCGCGAGCAGTACTTC
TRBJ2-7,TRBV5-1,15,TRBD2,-,CASSTTSGSSYEQYF,TGCGCCAGCAGCACCACTAGCGGGAGCTCCTACGAGCAGTACTTC
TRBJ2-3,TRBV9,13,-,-,CASSVAITDTQYF,TGTGCCAGCAGCGTAGCCATCACAGATACGCAGTATTTT
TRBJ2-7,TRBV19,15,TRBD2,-,CASSSVAGGPNEQYF,TGTGCCAGTAGTAGTGTAGCGGGAGGGCCCAACGAGCAGTACTTC
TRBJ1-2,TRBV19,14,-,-,CASSSRGQNYGYTF,TGTGCCAGTAGTAGTCGGGGGCAAAACTATGGCTACACCTTC
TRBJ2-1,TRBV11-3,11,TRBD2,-,CASRAGKEQFF,TGTGCCAGCAGAGCGGGGAAGGAGCAGTTCTTC
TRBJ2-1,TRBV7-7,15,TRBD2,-,CASSKTSGGTNEQFF,TGTGCTAGCAGCAAAACTAGCGGGGGGACTAATGAGCAGTTCTTC
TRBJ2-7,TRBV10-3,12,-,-,CAISESSTGRYF,TGTGCCATCAGTGAGTCGAGTACAGGGAGGTACTTC
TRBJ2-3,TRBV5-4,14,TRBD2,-,CASSFRLAPDTQYF,TGTGCCAGCAGCTTTAGACTAGCGCCAGATACGCAGTATTTT
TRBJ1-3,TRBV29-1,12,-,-,CSARESGNTIYF,TGCAGCGCTAGGGAATCTGGAAACACCATATATTTT
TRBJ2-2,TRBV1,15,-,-,CTMPTSEKNTGELFF,TGCACCATGCCGACTAGCGAAAAGAACACCGGGGAGCTGTTTTTT
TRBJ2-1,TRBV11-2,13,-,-,CASSLSLHNEQFF,TGTGCCAGCAGCTTAAGCCTCCACAATGAGCAGTTCTTC
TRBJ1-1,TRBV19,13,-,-,CASRAGWGTEAFF,TGTGCCTCCCGGGCCGGGTGGGGGACTGAAGCTTTCTTT
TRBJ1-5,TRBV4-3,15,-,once,CASSQDWHGGQPQHF,TGCGCCAGCAGCCAAGATTGGCACGGCGGGCAGCCCCAGCATTTT
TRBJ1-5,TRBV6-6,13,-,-,CASRSGVNQPQHF,TGTGCCAGCAGATCAGGGGTTAATCAGCCCCAGCATTTT
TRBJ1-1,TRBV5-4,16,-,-,CASSLFTVNMNTEAFF,TGTGCCAGCAGCCTCTTTACAGTTAATATGAACACTGAAGCTTTCTTT
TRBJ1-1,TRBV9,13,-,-,CASSVSPITEAFF,TGTGCCAGCAGCGTGTCCCCGATCACTGAAGCTTTCTTT
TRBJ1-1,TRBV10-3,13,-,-,CATQAGMNTEAFF,TGTGCCACCCAGGCGGGGATGAACACTGAAGCTTTCTTT
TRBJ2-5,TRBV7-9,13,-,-,CASSLTTGETQYF,TGTGCCAGCAGCTTGACTACAGGGGAGACCCAGTACTTC
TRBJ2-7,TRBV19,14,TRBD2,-,CASSITSGTGGKYF,TGTGCCAGTAGTATAACTAGCGGAACGGGGGGCAAGTACTTC
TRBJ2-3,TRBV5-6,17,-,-,CASSSLTGTQNTDTQYF,TGTGCCAGCAGCTCGCTGACCGGGACCCAGAACACAGATACGCAGTATTTT
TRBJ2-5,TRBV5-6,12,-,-,CASSPARGTQYF,TGTGCCAGCAGCCCCGCTAGGGGGACCCAGTACTTC
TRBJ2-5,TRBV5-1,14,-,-,CASSINGKQETQYF,TGCGCCAGCAGCATAAACGGAAAACAAGAGACCCAGTACTTC
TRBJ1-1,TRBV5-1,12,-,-,CASGLGASEAFF,TGCGCCAGCGGTCTGGGGGCGAGTGAAGCTTTCTTT
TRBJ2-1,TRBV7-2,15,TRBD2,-,CASSPGTSGINEQFF,TGTGCCAGCAGCCCCGGGACTAGCGGGATCAATGAGCAGTTCTTC
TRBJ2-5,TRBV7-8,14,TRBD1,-,CASSSGQAQETQYF,TGTGCCAGCAGCTCCGGACAGGCTCAAGAGACCCAGTACTTC
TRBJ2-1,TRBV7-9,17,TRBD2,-,CASSSLRLAGSYNEQFF,TGTGCCAGCAGCTCCCTCAGACTAGCGGGATCATACAATGAGCAGTTCTTC
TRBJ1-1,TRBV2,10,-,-,CASSEARAFF,TGTGCCAGCAGTGAAGCTAGAGCTTTCTTT
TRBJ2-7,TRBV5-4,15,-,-,CASSFSGVDSREQYF,TGTGCCAGCAGCTTCTCCGGGGTTGATTCGCGGGAGCAGTACTTC
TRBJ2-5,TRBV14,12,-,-,CASSLNMETQYF,TGTGCCAGCAGCCTAAATATGGAGACCCAGTACTTC
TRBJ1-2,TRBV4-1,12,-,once,CASSQGPLGYTF,TGCGCCAGCAGCCAAGGACCACTTGGCTACACCTTC
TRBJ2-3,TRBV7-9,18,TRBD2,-,CASSGMGLAGVERVTQYF,TGTGCCAGCAGCGGGATGGGACTAGCGGGAGTAGAAAGGGTTACGCAGTATTTT
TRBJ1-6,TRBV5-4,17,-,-,CASSFGASRGATSPLHF,TGTGCCAGCAGCTTTGGGGCGTCGCGGGGGGCAACTTCACCCCTCCACTTT
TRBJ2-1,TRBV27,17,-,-,CASSKGLIGQRYNEQFF,TGTGCCAGCAGTAAGGGGTTGATAGGACAGCGCTACAATGAGCAGTTCTTC
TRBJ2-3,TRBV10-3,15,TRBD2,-,CAIRGAGPSTDTQYF,TGTGCCATCAGAGGAGCGGGGCCTAGCACAGATACGCAGTATTTT